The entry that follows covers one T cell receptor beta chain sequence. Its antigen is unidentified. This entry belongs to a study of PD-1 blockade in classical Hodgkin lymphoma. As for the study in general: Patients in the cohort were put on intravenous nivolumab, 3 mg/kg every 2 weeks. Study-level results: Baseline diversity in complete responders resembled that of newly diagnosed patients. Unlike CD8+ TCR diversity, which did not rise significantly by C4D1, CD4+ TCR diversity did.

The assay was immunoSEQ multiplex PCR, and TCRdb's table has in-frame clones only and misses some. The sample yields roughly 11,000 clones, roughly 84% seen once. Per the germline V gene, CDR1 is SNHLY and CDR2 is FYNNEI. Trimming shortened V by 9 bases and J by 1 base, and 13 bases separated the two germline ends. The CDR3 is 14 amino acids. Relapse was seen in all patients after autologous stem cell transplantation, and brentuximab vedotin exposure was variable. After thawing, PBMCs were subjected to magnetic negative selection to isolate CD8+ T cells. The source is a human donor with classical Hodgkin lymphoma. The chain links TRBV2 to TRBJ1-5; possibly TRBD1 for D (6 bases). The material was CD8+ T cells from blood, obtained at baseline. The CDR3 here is CARRGGLSNQPQHF. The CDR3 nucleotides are TGTGCCAGAAGGGGGGGATTAAGCAATCAGCCCCAGCATTTT. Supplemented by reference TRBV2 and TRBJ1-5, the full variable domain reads EPEVTQTPSHQVTQMGQEVILRCVPISNHLYFYWYRQILGQKVEFLVSFYNNEISEKSEIFDDQFSVERPDGSNFTLKIRSTKLEDSAMYFCARRGGLSNQPQHFGDGTRLSIL.